Below, 18 T cell receptor beta chains from the same sample are listed, as sequenced in a study of cytomegalovirus exposure and HLA in healthy donors. Use of 60 Vbeta and 13 Jbeta primers characterized the PCR. Produced via immunoSEQ multiplex PCR; TCRdb's table is partial and in-frame only. Found here are over 150,000 clones, around 80% of them singletons; the top ten hold roughly 7.5%. Sample: PBMCs. Every receptor here comes from a woman aged 25 to 39 in good health and CMV-seropositive.

The rearrangement links TRBV5-8 to TRBJ1-1; D is uncertain. CDR1 SGHTS and CDR2 YDEGEE come from the germline V gene. The CDR3 has 14 amino acids. Deletions cut 1 base from V and 1 base from J, with 8 bases between. In DNA form, the CDR3 reads TGTGCCAGCAGCTTGATGTCAGGGAACACTGAAGCTTTCTTT. It codes for CASSLMSGNTEAFF.

This clone was recorded only once. V gene TRBV7-2 combines with J gene TRBJ2-3; TRBD1 matches at 8 bases. The J segment lost 6 bases and the V segment lost 3 bases, leaving 8 bases of the junction unmatched. Germline V gene lookup returns CDR1 SGHTA and CDR2 FQGNSA. The CDR3 sequence is 15 residues long. The CDR3 nucleotides read TGTGCCAGCAGCTTTAGGTCAGGGGGCAGGGATACGCAGTATTTT. This gives the protein CASSFRSGGRDTQYF. The variable domain in full, completed from reference TRBV7-2 and TRBJ2-3, reads GAGVSQSPSNKVTEKGKDVELRCDPISGHTALYWYRQSLGQGLEFLIYFQGNSAPDKSGLPSDRFSAERTGGSVSTLTIQRTQQEDSAVYLCASSFRSGGRDTQYFGPGTRLTVL.

This chain links TRBV11-2 with TRBJ1-2; D not certain. Germline loops: CDR1 SGHAT, CDR2 FQNNGV. V was pared by 3 bases and J by 4 bases, with 9 bases between. The CDR3 has 13 residues. This CDR3 reads CASSFGTSYGYTF. The CDR3 nucleotides read TGTGCCAGCAGCTTTGGCACGTCCTATGGCTACACCTTC.

The V call is TRBV29-1, the J call TRBJ1-2, with D possibly being TRBD1 (5 bases). The germline V gene encodes CDR1 SQVTM and CDR2 ANQGSEA. The V gene lost 7 bases and the J gene lost 6 bases, with 33 bases spanning the gap. The CDR3 length is 18 residues. The CDR3 sequence is CSAFNLGGDSDFIHGYTF. As DNA, the CDR3 is TGCAGCGCCTTTAACCTGGGGGGGGACTCCGACTTCATACATGGCTACACCTTC.

This clone was counted between two and nine times. V gene TRBV28 combines with J gene TRBJ1-6; no clear D. CDR1 is MDHEN and CDR2 is SYDVKM in the germline V gene. V shed 6 bases and J shed 7 bases, with 7 bases lying between them. This CDR3 has 12 residues. For the CDR3, the DNA is TGTGCCAGCAGCCCAAGCAATTCACCCCTCCACTTT. This gives the protein CASSPSNSPLHF.

This chain connects TRBV28 to TRBJ2-7, with D tentatively TRBD2 (5 bases). The CDR3 length is 12 residues. In germline, CDR1 is MDHEN, CDR2 SYDVKM. V was cut by 5 bases and J by 5 bases, with 10 bases left in between. CDR3 region: CASSDGLDEQYF. The CDR3 region has the DNA TGTGCCAGCAGTGACGGACTGGACGAGCAGTACTTC. Using reference TRBV28 and TRBJ2-7 for the parts outside the CDR3, the full variable domain is DVKVTQSSRYLVKRTGEKVFLECVQDMDHENMFWYRQDPGLGLRLIYFSYDVKMKEKGDIPEGYSVSREKKERFSLILESASTNQTSMYLCASSDGLDEQYFGPGTRLTVT.

The chain combines TRBV19 with TRBJ1-1, with D perhaps matching TRBD1 (6 bases). The germline gives CDR1 LNHDA, CDR2 SQIVND (reference sequence). The CDR3 sequence is 16 residues long. Trimming shortened V by 1 base and J by 0 bases, and 12 bases separated the two germline ends. This CDR3 reads CASSIGSNRVNTEAFF. The CDR3 DNA reads TGTGCCAGTAGTATAGGATCGAACAGGGTGAACACTGAAGCTTTCTTT.

This clone was detected a few times. This CDR3 is CASSYRGDRNNYGYTF. DNA of the CDR3: TGTGCCAGCAGTTATCGGGGGGACAGGAATAACTATGGCTACACCTTC. This rearrangement joins TRBV6-5 to TRBJ1-2, with TRBD1 matching over 8 bases. J was trimmed by 1 base and V by 3 bases; bases with no gene match: 7. Per germline, CDR1 MNHEY and CDR2 SVGAGI. This CDR3 region has 16 residues.

V and J are TRBV27 and TRBJ1-2; D uncertain. The V end was cut by 0 bases, the J end by 7 bases, with 18 bases between. CDR3 length equals 16 residues. Germline CDR1 MNHEY, CDR2 SMNVEV (reference sequence). The CDR3 is CASSLSFWRPTGGYTF. CDR3 nucleotides: TGTGCCAGCAGTTTATCGTTTTGGCGACCTACGGGTGGCTACACCTTC.

The chain is built from TRBV5-1 and TRBJ1-2; 7 bases are a match to TRBD1. V gave up 4 bases and J gave up 0 bases; unmatched junction bases: 9. The CDR3 is made up of 16 amino acids. Germline values: CDR1 SGHRS, CDR2 YFSETQ. CDR3: CASSTHRGSANYGYTF. In DNA form, the CDR3 reads TGCGCCAGCAGCACTCACAGGGGCTCGGCTAACTATGGCTACACCTTC. Full variable domain (rest looked up from reference TRBV5-1 and TRBJ1-2): KAGVTQTPRYLIKTRGQQVTLSCSPISGHRSVSWYQQTPGQGLQFLFEYFSETQRNKGNFPGRFSGRQFSNSRSEMNVSTLELGDSALYLCASSTHRGSANYGYTFGSGTRLTVV.

Here the CDR3 DNA reads TGTGCCAGCAGCCCTCCGGGGGACGAGCAGTACTTC. Translation gives CASSPPGDEQYF. The V call is TRBV4-2, the J call TRBJ2-5; D possibly corresponds to TRBD2 (6 bases). TRBJ2-7 matches the DNA end more closely, so the J call is doubtful. The CDR3 totals 12 residues. Germline loops: CDR1 LGHNA, CDR2 YNFKEQ.

The chain carries TRBV9 and TRBJ1-2; weak D call: TRBD1 (6 bases). The V gene's germline CDR1 is SGDLS and CDR2 YYNGEE. CDR3 length: 15 residues. Trimming took 0 bases from V and 7 from J, leaving 16 bases between them. Here the CDR3 reads CASSVGGGPSRGYTF. For the CDR3, the DNA is TGTGCCAGCAGCGTAGGCGGGGGGCCTTCGCGTGGCTACACCTTC.

This chain links TRBV9 with TRBJ2-7, with 7 bases matching TRBD1. J was trimmed by 2 bases and V by 3 bases; bases with no gene match: 8. The CDR3 has 15 amino acids. Germline V gene lookup returns CDR1 SGDLS and CDR2 YYNGEE. The CDR3 loop is CASSATGTEPYEQYF. The DNA of the CDR3 is TGTGCCAGCAGCGCAACGGGGACAGAGCCCTACGAGCAGTACTTC.

J is TRBJ1-2 and V is TRBV10-3; no firm D call. Germline values: CDR1 ENHRY, CDR2 SYGVKD. The CDR3 is 14 residues long. Trimming took 4 bases from V and 5 from J, leaving 14 bases between them. CDR3 coding DNA: TGTGCCATCAGTGCGGGCGGGGAGTGGTATGGCTACACCTTC. It codes for CAISAGGEWYGYTF.

Of note for this clone: Other DNA variants within this sample encode the same CDR3. The chain joins TRBV28 to TRBJ2-3; TRBD2 is a possible D gene (6 bases). V was trimmed by 3 bases and J by 6 bases, leaving 19 bases between them. This CDR3 region has 16 residues. CDR1 MDHEN and CDR2 SYDVKM come from the germline V gene. DNA for the CDR3: TGTGCCAGCAGTTTCGTCCTCTTGACGGGGGTGGATACGCAGTATTTT. This codes for CASSFVLLTGVDTQYF.

The chain recombines TRBV5-4 with TRBJ1-3; tentatively, D is TRBD1 (5 bases). The germline gives CDR1 SGHNT, CDR2 YYREEE (reference sequence). V was trimmed by 3 bases and J by 0 bases, leaving 13 bases between them. This CDR3 region has 16 residues. CDR3 DNA sequence: TGTGCCAGCAGCTCGACCCCGACAGCCTCTGGAAACACCATATATTTT. Its translation is CASSSTPTASGNTIYF.

CDR3 coding DNA: TGTGCCAGTAGTTGGACAGGGGCGGTTAACACTGAAGCTTTCTTT. This sequence encodes CASSWTGAVNTEAFF. The rearrangement joins TRBV19 to TRBJ1-1; 9 nucleotides agree with TRBD1. The CDR3 runs 15 residues. Trimming cost V 5 bases and J 2 bases; bases outside gene matches: 6. The germline V gene encodes CDR1 LNHDA and CDR2 SQIVND (reference sequence).

The genes are TRBV4-3 and TRBJ2-1; 7 nucleotides align to TRBD2. Germline values: CDR1 LGHNA, CDR2 YSLEER. J was trimmed by 9 bases and V by 3 bases; bases with no gene match: 5. This CDR3 region has 13 residues. Here the CDR3 DNA reads TGCGCCAGCAGCCATGGGACTACACTTGAGCAGTTCTTC. Its protein is CASSHGTTLEQFF.